This TCR beta chain comes out of a study of cytomegalovirus exposure and HLA in healthy donors. Whole-study context: Prior work identified some 120 million unique TCR beta sequences in around 170 million T cells.

General study results and limits: The analysis excluded some indistinguishable V segments, including TRBV6-2 and TRBV6-3. Later examination showed HLA-associated TCR beta chains had greater clonal expansion than equally common others. Data from an earlier analysis indicated that most TCR beta V segments were productive either about 87% or about 30% of the time.

On this clone itself: Its antigen remains unidentified.

The CDR3 covers 12 residues. CDR1 and CDR2 from the germline V gene are SGHRS and YFSETQ. Trimming removed 0 bases from V and 9 bases from J; junction bases left unmatched: 1. The PCR contained 60 Vbeta and 13 Jbeta primers. Repertoires were generated with immunoSEQ multiplex PCR, while TCRdb's copy carries only in-frame clones and drops some. Among 150,000 to 180,000 clones listed, roughly 74% were seen once. Sequencing was carried out using PBMCs. V is TRBV5-1 and J is TRBJ2-7; 9 bases match TRBD1. This clonotype was obtained from a man aged 18 to 35 in good health and CMV-seronegative. The CDR3 region has the DNA TGCGCCAGCAGCTTGGCGGGACAGGGGCAGTACTTC. Amino acids: CASSLAGQGQYF. The full variable domain, its missing parts supplied by reference TRBV5-1 and TRBJ2-7, is KAGVTQTPRYLIKTRGQQVTLSCSPISGHRSVSWYQQTPGQGLQFLFEYFSETQRNKGNFPGRFSGRQFSNSRSEMNVSTLELGDSALYLCASSLAGQGQYFGPGTRLTVT.